A selection of T cell receptor beta chains follows, all from one sample in a study of blood T cell repertoires in COVID-19. Using immunoSEQ multiplex PCR, the repertoire was profiled, and TCRdb retains in-frame clones only, with some absent. The table includes a few hundred thousand clones, 84% detected once. Sequenced input: peripheral blood. The receptors shown here come from a man aged 45-60 years with active or convalescent COVID-19. Both conserved end residues are part of each CDR3. The D gene is left open where the match is weak. Expanded clones get a size class; other rows say once, few or many, or leave the size out.

>.|TRBJ2-1|.|TRBV5-1
TGCGCCAGCAGCTTGGACGGTAGCTCCTACAATGAGCAGTTCTTC
CASSLDGSSYNEQFF
>.|TRBJ2-7|.|TRBV15
TGTGCCACCAGCAGAGGCACCGGGACAAGCTACGAGCAGTACTTC
CATSRGTGTSYEQYF
>TRBD2|TRBJ2-3|.|TRBV6-2/TRBV6-3
TGTGCCAGCAGTTACGACGGGAGGGCCGAATCAGATACGCAGTATTTT
CASSYDGRAESDTQYF
>.|TRBJ2-2|.|TRBV28
TGTGCCAGCAAACAGGGGAACACCGGGGAGCTGTTTTTT
CASKQGNTGELFF
>TRBD2|TRBJ2-5|.|TRBV19
TGTGCCAGTAGTATGACCGGGACTAATCAAGAGACCCAGTACTTC
CASSMTGTNQETQYF
>.|TRBJ1-3|.|TRBV29-1
TGCAGCCTCTCTGGAAACACCATATATTTT
CSLSGNTIYF
>.|TRBJ1-1|.|TRBV29-1
TGCAGCGTTATACCGCGCGAGGAAGCTTTCTTT
CSVIPREEAFF
>.|TRBJ1-6|once|TRBV4-1
TGCGCCAGCAGCCCGGGCCCGACAGGAGATAATTCACCCCTCCACTTT
CASSPGPTGDNSPLHF
>.|TRBJ2-5|.|TRBV10-3
TGTGCCACCTGCGGAGCGGGAGAGACCCAGTACTTC
CATCGAGETQYF
>TRBD1|TRBJ2-5|.|TRBV11-3
TGTGCCAGCAGCCCGGACAGGGGAGAGACCCAGTACTTC
CASSPDRGETQYF
>.|TRBJ1-4|.|TRBV7-9
TGTGCCAGCAGCTTAGGGGGCCCACCCCCGGAACTGTTTTTT
CASSLGGPPPELFF
>.|TRBJ1-1|.|TRBV5-6
TGTGCCAGCAGCTTGGCCGGGGGTTACGGCGACACTGAAGCTTTCTTT
CASSLAGGYGDTEAFF
>.|TRBJ1-2|.|TRBV13
TGTGCCAGCAGCATGGAGAGGGGGGGCTATGGCTACACCTTC
CASSMERGGYGYTF
>.|TRBJ2-5|.|TRBV5-1
TGCGCCAGCAGCTTGGCCGCTAGCTTTGAGACCCAGTACTTC
CASSLAASFETQYF
>TRBD1|TRBJ1-6|.|TRBV4-2
TGTGCCAGCAGCCAACTTCCCCCCGCGGACAGGGTGAACTCACCCCTCCACTTT
CASSQLPPADRVNSPLHF
>TRBD1|TRBJ1-6|.|TRBV7-8
TGTGCCAGCAGCGTCCTACCGGGACAGGCGCCGAAACCCCTCCACTTT
CASSVLPGQAPKPLHF
>.|TRBJ1-5|.|TRBV28
TGTGCCAGCAGTTCCCCGGGTGGCTGGGGGGCCCAGCATTTT
CASSSPGGWGAQHF
>.|TRBJ1-2|few|TRBV28
TGTGCCAGCAGTTTATGGGGGGCAGGGCCGACGAACTATGGCTACACCTTC
CASSLWGAGPTNYGYTF
>.|TRBJ2-1|.|TRBV7-8
TGTGCCAGCAGTTTTGTAGGGGGAGTAGGCTACAATGAGCAGTTCTTC
CASSFVGGVGYNEQFF
>.|TRBJ2-4|.|TRBV18
TGTGCCAGCTCACCACCGAAAACCCAGGGTACCGACATTCAGTACTTC
CASSPPKTQGTDIQYF
>.|TRBJ1-1|.|TRBV5-6
TGTGCCAGCAGCTTGCCTCTCACAGGGTGGACTGAAGCTTTCTTT
CASSLPLTGWTEAFF
>TRBD1|TRBJ2-4|.|TRBV4-3
TGCGCCAGCAGCTCCTGGACAGGGGCGGACATTCAGTACTTC
CASSSWTGADIQYF
>TRBD2|TRBJ2-1|.|TRBV7-3
TGTGCCAGCAGCCCCTTAGCGGGAGCCTACAATGAGCAGTTCTTC
CASSPLAGAYNEQFF
>TRBD2|TRBJ2-1|.|TRBV4-1
TGCGCCAGCAGCCCTAGCGGGAGTAATTATGAGCAGTTCTTC
CASSPSGSNYEQFF
>TRBD1|TRBJ2-1|.|TRBV5-5
TGTGCCAGCAGTTCAACAGGGGGTGGGTACAATGAGCAGTTCTTC
CASSSTGGGYNEQFF
>.|TRBJ1-1|.|TRBV7-2
TGTGCCAGCAGCTTTAGGGGTGGTGGGGCTTCAGCTTTCTTT
CASSFRGGGASAFF
>.|TRBJ2-4|.|TRBV5-8
TGTGCCAGCCGGGGACTAGCCAAAAACATTCAGTACTTC
CASRGLAKNIQYF
>.|TRBJ1-1|.|TRBV28
TGTGCCAGCAGTTTCCCAAGGGGATCCACTGAAGCTTTCTTT
CASSFPRGSTEAFF
>.|TRBJ2-5|once|TRBV28
TGTGCCAGCAGCTTTCCCGGACTTCAGACCCAGTACTTC
CASSFPGLQTQYF
>.|TRBJ2-3|.|TRBV7-9
TGTGCCAGCACCCGCGCCGATACGCAGTATTTT
CASTRADTQYF
>TRBD1|TRBJ2-2|.|TRBV5-1
TGCGCCAGCAGCTTGGAGGACAGGGGGAGAAACACCGGGGAGCTGTTTTTT
CASSLEDRGRNTGELFF
>TRBD1|TRBJ1-2|.|TRBV7-2
TGTGCCAGCAGACCGGACAGGGGCGATGGCTACACCTTC
CASRPDRGDGYTF
>TRBD2|TRBJ2-3|once|TRBV29-1
TGCAGCGTTGAAGATGGAAGGGGAAGCGGGAGAAGCACAGATACGCAGTATTTT
CSVEDGRGSGRSTDTQYF
>TRBD2|TRBJ2-3|.|TRBV6-2/TRBV6-3
TGTGCCAGCAGTTACCGACCAGCGGGGGGGTCAGTCAGGGATACGCAGTATTTT
CASSYRPAGGSVRDTQYF
>.|TRBJ1-3|.|TRBV6-5
TGTGCCAGCAGGCTACCGGGACATAGACGAAACACCATATATTTT
CASRLPGHRRNTIYF
>.|TRBJ1-1|.|TRBV7-2
TGTGCCAGCAGCCTTGGCCAACAGATTAGACTGAACACTGAAGCTTTCTTT
CASSLGQQIRLNTEAFF
>.|TRBJ2-1|.|TRBV19
TGTGCCAGCACGGACAGACACAATGAGCAGTTCTTC
CASTDRHNEQFF
>TRBD1|TRBJ2-5|.|TRBV28
TGTGCCAGCAGGGATACAGGGGGCGGAGAGACCCAGTACTTC
CASRDTGGGETQYF
>TRBD1|TRBJ2-7|.|TRBV4-1
TGCGCCAGCAGCCAAGTCGACAGGGGCTACGAGCAGTACTTC
CASSQVDRGYEQYF
>.|TRBJ2-3|.|TRBV12-3/TRBV12-4
TGTGCCAGCAGTCCCCCGGTGGCAGATACGCAGTATTTT
CASSPPVADTQYF
>TRBD1|TRBJ1-1|.|TRBV4-1
TGCGCCAGCAGCCGAGAGACAGGGGGCGGGAACACTGAAGCTTTCTTT
CASSRETGGGNTEAFF
>.|TRBJ2-1|.|TRBV5-1
TGCGCCAGCAGCACCGGACTAATCAATGAGCAGTTCTTC
CASSTGLINEQFF